This T cell receptor (beta chain) was observed in a study of blood T cell repertoires in COVID-19. Study as a whole: The origin of the acute and convalescent COVID-19 samples was the United States, Italy and Spain. T cells, B-cell-depleted T cells, or PBMCs provided the cDNA or gDNA that served as material.

Original data processing: Amplification of reference gene primers was used by the study to estimate nucleated cell counts. Assay used: immunoSEQ multiplex PCR; TCRdb lists only in-frame clones, some missing. V and J calls and clone size follow that table, whereas D and trimming were derived from the DNA. The data hold 110,000 or so clones, with approximately 84% observed a single time. This clone was recorded only once. The V gene lost 0 bases and the J gene lost 4 bases, with 11 bases spanning the gap. CDR1 and CDR2 from the germline V gene are MGHRA and YSYEKL. This CDR3 is built from 15 residues. The chain uses TRBV4-1 and TRBJ2-3; D is possibly TRBD2 (6 bases). The TCR was taken from a man aged 35 to 55 with acute or convalescent COVID-19. The specimen sequenced was peripheral blood. The CDR3 sequence: CASSQEVTRPDTQYF. In nucleotides, the CDR3 is TGCGCCAGCAGCCAAGAGGTGACTAGGCCAGATACGCAGTATTTT.